One and the same sample provided the 12 T cell receptor beta chains below, sequenced in a study of blood T cell repertoires in COVID-19. Assay: immunoSEQ multiplex PCR; the TCRdb copy retains only in-frame clones and omits some. Of hundreds of thousands of clones listed, 65% to 90% were seen once; the top ten hold 5% to 6.5%. The sequencing input was peripheral blood. The origin of the receptors is a middle-aged man with COVID-19, enrolled during active disease.

The genes are TRBV18 and TRBJ2-3, with TRBD1 matching over 10 bases. Germline CDR1 and CDR2: KGHSH and LQKENI. V was pared by 4 bases and J by 5 bases, with 9 bases of the junction left unmatched. The CDR3 is 16 amino acids. The CDR3 reads CASSLPGQGTVDTQYF. The CDR3 DNA reads TGTGCCAGCTCACTCCCGGGACAGGGGACTGTAGATACGCAGTATTTT.

CDR3 sequence (DNA): TGCGCCAGCAGCGCACGGTCACTAGACTACGAGCAGTACTTC. Amino acids: CASSARSLDYEQYF. The chain links TRBV5-1 to TRBJ2-7; D might be TRBD2 (5 bases). The CDR3 is 14 residues long. From germline, CDR1 is SGHRS and CDR2 YFSETQ. V gave up 4 bases and J gave up 3 bases, with 14 bases separating them.

The V call is TRBV12-1, the J call TRBJ2-3; TRBD2 was called by the table and not checked on the DNA. TRBV12-1 is a pseudogene segment. The CDR3 totals 16 residues. The CDR3 DNA is TGTGCCAGCAGCTTTGTATCTAGCGGGGGCACAGATACGCAGTATTTT. Residues: CASSFVSSGGTDTQYF.

The chain is built from TRBV9 and TRBJ2-1; TRBD2 aligns across 7 bases. The length of the CDR3 is 16 residues. Germline V lookup: CDR1 SGDLS, CDR2 YYNGEE. V shed 3 bases, J shed 5 bases, and the junction held 11 bases outside the gene matches. CDR3 residues: CASSAPGTNKDNEQFF. The CDR3 coding sequence is TGTGCCAGCAGCGCCCCCGGGACTAACAAAGACAATGAGCAGTTCTTC.

The rearrangement joins TRBV19 to TRBJ1-1; the D gene is possibly TRBD1 (5 bases). CDR3 length: 13 amino acids. V lost 4 bases to trimming and J lost 2 bases, with 8 bases between them. Germline values: CDR1 LNHDA, CDR2 SQIVND (reference sequence). CDR3 region: CASSTTVNTEAFF. DNA for the CDR3: TGTGCCAGTAGTACGACAGTTAACACTGAAGCTTTCTTT.

This chain uses TRBV3-1 (or the pseudogene TRBV3-2) with TRBJ1-1; tentative D call: TRBD1 (5 bases). The V gene lost 6 bases and the J gene lost 1 base, with 12 bases spanning the gap. The CDR3 has 14 amino acids. CDR1 and CDR2 (germline): LGHDT, YNNKEL (reference sequence). The DNA of the CDR3 is TGTGCCAGCAGAACGGGGGGGTGGAACACTGAAGCTTTCTTT. This encodes CASRTGGWNTEAFF.

This clone appeared a single time. The chain uses TRBV6-2 or TRBV6-3 and TRBJ1-5, with D possibly matching TRBD1 (5 bases). Trimming removed 6 bases from V and 2 bases from J, with 20 bases in between. This CDR3 region has 17 residues. Germline V CDR1 and CDR2: MNHEY, SVGEGT. In nucleotides, the CDR3 is TGTGCCAGCAGCCACGCCAGGGCACTGATGGGCAATCAGCCCCAGCATTTT. This translates into CASSHARALMGNQPQHF.

The chain carries TRBV4-1 and TRBJ1-4; 7 nucleotides align to TRBD1. The germline CDR1 and CDR2 sequences are MGHRA and YSYEKL. This CDR3 spans 15 amino acids. After removal of 1 base from V and 5 bases from J, the junction contained 4 bases not matched to a gene. The CDR3 sequence: CASSQGDRNNEKLFF. In DNA form, the CDR3 reads TGCGCCAGCAGCCAAGGGGACAGAAACAATGAAAAACTGTTTTTT.

The gene calls are TRBV7-2 and TRBJ1-4; TRBD1 matches 9 bases. J lost 7 bases, V lost 5 bases, and 11 bases had no gene match. This CDR3 has 16 residues. Germline assignment: CDR1 SGHTA and CDR2 FQGNSA. The CDR3 protein is CASSKGVDRGSEKLFF. CDR3 in DNA: TGTGCCAGCAGCAAGGGGGTAGACAGGGGGAGTGAAAAACTGTTTTTT.

The V gene is TRBV19, the J gene TRBJ1-1, with TRBD1 as a possible D gene (6 bases). CDR3 length equals 14 residues. CDR1 and CDR2 from the germline V gene are LNHDA and SQIVND (reference sequence). V lost 7 bases to trimming and J lost 1 base, with 13 bases between them. The CDR3 loop reads CASILGQSNTEAFF. For the CDR3, the DNA is TGTGCCAGTATTTTGGGACAATCGAACACTGAAGCTTTCTTT.

The table lists this clone with a few counts. The chain carries TRBV28 and TRBJ1-5; D is possibly TRBD1 (6 bases). The CDR3 is 13 residues long. The germline CDR1 and CDR2 sequences are MDHEN and SYDVKM. Trimming took 7 bases from V and 3 from J, leaving 10 bases between them. As DNA, the CDR3 is TGTGCCAGCATGGGGGGGCTCAATCAGCCCCAGCATTTT. Translated: CASMGGLNQPQHF.

This chain connects TRBV9 to TRBJ1-5; tentative D call: TRBD1 (6 bases). Looked up from germline, CDR1 is SGDLS and CDR2 is YYNGEE. The V end was cut by 0 bases, the J end by 2 bases, with 9 bases between. The CDR3 length is 15 residues. The chain's CDR3 is CASSVAGDRNQPQHF. The CDR3 bases are TGTGCCAGCAGCGTAGCAGGGGATCGCAATCAGCCCCAGCATTTT.